These 19 T cell receptor beta chains were sequenced from one sample in a study of blood T cell repertoires in COVID-19. Sequencing used immunoSEQ multiplex PCR; TCRdb keeps in-frame clones, though not all of them. The table lists under 65,000 clones, about 88% of them singletons. Sequenced sample: peripheral blood. Source of these receptors: a man in his sixties with acute or convalescent COVID-19.

This chain connects TRBV5-1 to TRBJ2-3, with TRBD2 matching 9 bases. Trimming removed 5 bases from V and 2 bases from J; junction bases left unmatched: 6. In germline, CDR1 is SGHRS, CDR2 YFSETQ. The CDR3 spans 15 residues. CDR3 DNA: TGCGCCAGCAGTCCCGGGACTAGCATCACAGATACGCAGTATTTT. The encoded protein is CASSPGTSITDTQYF.

The chain links TRBV18 to TRBJ1-1; no clear D gene. The V end was cut by 3 bases, the J end by 5 bases, with 10 bases between. Germline V gene lookup returns CDR1 KGHSH and CDR2 LQKENI. The CDR3 sequence is 13 residues long. CDR3 nucleotide sequence: TGTGCCAGCTCACCCAACGCGGTAACTGAAGCTTTCTTT. Protein product: CASSPNAVTEAFF.

This chain connects TRBV12-3 or TRBV12-4 to TRBJ1-1, with D hard to call. Between the trimmed V and J ends, which lost 2 bases and 3 bases, there was a span of 7 bases. CDR3 length equals 13 residues. In nucleotides, the CDR3 is TGTGCCAGCAGTTTACAAGCCGACACTGAAGCTTTCTTT. Its protein product is CASSLQADTEAFF.

This sequence joins TRBV6-5 and TRBJ1-2; TRBD1 aligns across 8 bases. The CDR3 contains 13 residues. Losses at the gene ends were 8 bases for V and 4 bases for J; bases not matched to a gene: 6. Germline V CDR1 and CDR2: MNHEY, SVGAGI. The chain's CDR3 is CASRTGPGYGYTF. In nucleotides, the CDR3 is TGTGCCAGCCGGACAGGGCCAGGCTATGGCTACACCTTC.

The chain recombines TRBV10-2 with TRBJ1-2, with a possible D match to TRBD1 (6 bases). The CDR3 contains 13 residues. V was trimmed by 4 bases and J by 0 bases, leaving 6 bases between them. Germline V lookup: CDR1 WSHSY, CDR2 SAAADI. CDR3 amino acids: CASSGTANYGYTF. CDR3 nucleotide sequence: TGCGCCAGCAGTGGGACAGCTAACTATGGCTACACCTTC.

The chain has TRBV29-1 and TRBJ1-1; the D is unclear. There are 14 residues in the CDR3. Germline V gene lookup returns CDR1 SQVTM and CDR2 ANQGSEA. Between the trimmed V and J ends, which lost 4 bases and 1 base, there was a span of 13 bases. CDR3 nucleotides: TGCAGCGTTGGTCTCGGCTCGGGGAACACTGAAGCTTTCTTT. The encoded protein is CSVGLGSGNTEAFF. The variable domain in full, completed from reference TRBV29-1 and TRBJ1-1, reads SAVISQKPSRDICQRGTSLTIQCQVDSQVTMMFWYRQQPGQSLTLIATANQGSEATYESGFVIDKFPISRPNLTFSTLTVSNMSPEDSSIYLCSVGLGSGNTEAFFGQGTRLTVV.

This chain links TRBV29-1 with TRBJ2-2; weak D call: TRBD2 (6 bases). Germline CDR1 is SQVTM and CDR2 is ANQGSEA. The V gene lost 4 bases and the J gene lost 2 bases, with 11 bases spanning the gap. There are 14 residues in the CDR3. In DNA form, the CDR3 reads TGCAGCGTTGTGGCGGGACTCAACACCGGGGAGCTGTTTTTT. Translated: CSVVAGLNTGELFF.

This rearrangement joins TRBV28 to TRBJ1-1, with a weak D call TRBD1 (5 bases). V was trimmed by 4 bases and J by 1 base, leaving 10 bases between them. This CDR3 spans 14 amino acids. CDR1 MDHEN and CDR2 SYDVKM come from the germline V gene. The CDR3 spells CASSSRGWNTEAFF. In DNA form, the CDR3 reads TGTGCCAGCAGTTCTAGGGGCTGGAACACTGAAGCTTTCTTT.

The genes are TRBV4-2 and TRBJ2-3; TRBD2 might be the D (6 bases). With 2 bases removed from V and 2 bases from J, the gap between germline ends came to 14 bases. There are 16 residues in the CDR3. Germline V gene sequence: CDR1 LGHNA, CDR2 YNFKEQ. CDR3 protein: CASSQLLSGYTDTQYF. In nucleotides, the CDR3 is TGTGCCAGCAGCCAACTTCTTAGCGGATACACAGATACGCAGTATTTT.

This chain links TRBV28 with TRBJ2-2; 13 bases agree with TRBD2. There are 17 residues in the CDR3. Trimming cost V 5 bases and J 8 bases; bases outside gene matches: 11. Germline lookup yields CDR1 MDHEN and CDR2 SYDVKM. The CDR3 loop is CASSPAGTSGARGELFF. CDR3 bases: TGTGCCAGCAGTCCCGCCGGGACTAGCGGGGCCCGGGGGGAGCTGTTTTTT.

This chain links TRBV27 with TRBJ1-5, with TRBD1 matching 7 bases. Germline V gene data show CDR1 as MNHEY and CDR2 as SMNVEV (reference sequence). This CDR3 region has 14 residues. Trimming removed 5 bases from V and 4 bases from J; junction bases left unmatched: 5. The CDR3 protein is CASSPGQRNQPQHF. The CDR3 DNA is TGTGCCAGCAGTCCGGGACAGAGAAATCAGCCCCAGCATTTT.

In its sample, this clone was seen once. The CDR3 region has the DNA TGCGCCAGCAGTGAAGGGGACATGAGCTCCTACGAGCAGTACTTC. This encodes CASSEGDMSSYEQYF. The chain carries TRBV10-2 and TRBJ2-7, with D perhaps matching TRBD1 (6 bases). The V end lost 3 bases, the J end lost 0 bases, and 12 bases lay between the germline ends. CDR1 and CDR2 from the germline V gene are WSHSY and SAAADI. The CDR3 contains 15 residues.

The chain has TRBV19 and TRBJ1-4; no clear D. Germline V gene lookup returns CDR1 LNHDA and CDR2 SQIVND (reference sequence). The CDR3 spans 15 residues. Trimming removed 1 base from V and 0 bases from J, with 6 bases in between. This CDR3 reads CASSIVAATNEKLFF. The CDR3 region has the DNA TGTGCCAGTAGTATAGTTGCAGCAACTAATGAAAAACTGTTTTTT.

The V gene is TRBV5-1, the J gene TRBJ2-1; 11 bases align to TRBD2. The CDR3 spans 14 residues. With 1 base clipped from V and 8 bases from J, the junction kept 2 bases outside the gene matches. Germline V gene data show CDR1 as SGHRS and CDR2 as YFSETQ. The DNA of the CDR3 is TGCGCCAGCAGCTTGACTAGCGGGAGCCATGAGCAGTTCTTC. It codes for CASSLTSGSHEQFF.

The chain recombines TRBV11-3 with TRBJ2-3, with D unresolved. Germline values: CDR1 SGHNT, CDR2 YENEEA. Trimming took off 4 bases at V and 3 bases at J, with 11 bases between the two ends. This CDR3 comprises 14 residues. This CDR3 is CASSSGLRTDTQYF. In DNA, the CDR3 is TGTGCCAGCAGCTCCGGTCTGCGGACAGATACGCAGTATTTT.

This chain links TRBV9 with TRBJ2-3; perhaps TRBD2 as D (6 bases). V gave up 0 bases and J gave up 2 bases, with 10 bases separating them. CDR3 length equals 15 residues. Germline CDR1 reads SGDLS; CDR2 reads YYNGEE. As DNA, the CDR3 is TGTGCCAGCAGCGTAGGGACTACTTACACAGATACGCAGTATTTT. This translates into CASSVGTTYTDTQYF. The full variable domain, its missing parts supplied by reference TRBV9 and TRBJ2-3, is DSGVTQTPKHLITATGQRVTLRCSPRSGDLSVYWYQQSLDQGLQFLIQYYNGEERAKGNILERFSAQQFPDLHSELNLSSLELGDSALYFCASSVGTTYTDTQYFGPGTRLTVL.

The chain joins TRBV7-6 to TRBJ2-3; 8 bases match TRBD2. CDR1 is SGHVS, CDR2 FNYEAQ, per germline. Unmatched junction bases numbered 6, after V lost 4 bases and J lost 3 bases. The CDR3 is 15 residues long. As DNA, the CDR3 is TGTGCCAGCAGCTCCCCCGGGGGGGCGACAGATACGCAGTATTTT. Its translation: CASSSPGGATDTQYF.

V gene TRBV29-1 combines with J gene TRBJ2-7, with 14 nucleotides matching TRBD2. Germline CDR1 and CDR2: SQVTM and ANQGSEA. J gave up 7 bases and V 7 bases, and 3 bases lay outside the gene matches. CDR3 length: 12 residues. CDR3: CSGGTSGSEQYF. The CDR3 DNA follows: TGCAGCGGAGGGACTAGCGGGAGTGAGCAGTACTTC.

The chain links TRBV20-1 to TRBJ1-1; D might be TRBD1 (5 bases). The germline V gene encodes CDR1 DFQATT and CDR2 SNEGSKA (reference sequence). This CDR3 contains 13 residues. Between the trimmed V and J ends, which lost 3 bases and 4 bases, there was a span of 12 bases. The CDR3 is CSASLWGGTEAFF. CDR3 in DNA: TGCAGTGCTAGTTTGTGGGGCGGCACTGAAGCTTTCTTT.